Sequencing of this T cell receptor beta chain was carried out in a study of blood T cells in healthy people across ages. Overall study results and limits: Not knowing donor CMV status may have confounded expanded clonotype changes. Fewer expanded clones and more diversity marked long-lived versus aged donors.

This clonotype was seen only a few times. Its specificity is not known. This CDR3 is 15 amino acids long. Trimming took off 5 bases at V and 3 bases at J, with 16 bases between the two ends. The study isolated at least 6.5 million PBMCs from each sample. Extraction yielded at least 5.5 micrograms of total RNA per sample. Combining a sample-barcoded 5' primer with a J-beta primer mix, a second PCR ran for roughly 6 to 12 cycles. TCRdb itself ran the 5' RACE reads through MiXCR, one entry per CDR3 protein. Of more than 1,400,000 distinct CDR3 sequences in the sample, around 42% are singletons; the top ten hold roughly 8.2%.

The clonotype originates from a woman younger than 35 in good health. This sequence joins TRBV12-3 or TRBV12-4 and TRBJ2-5; D uncertain. The sequenced sample consisted of blood. In DNA, the CDR3 is TGTGCCAGCAGTATAAGACATAGAGGCGAAGAGACCCAGTACTTC. This codes for CASSIRHRGEETQYF.